The 30 T cell receptor beta chains presented below share a single source sample, sequenced in a study of blood T cell repertoires in COVID-19. This table comes from immunoSEQ multiplex PCR, and its TCRdb copy is limited to in-frame clones, with some not included. The table lists about 250,000 clones, approximately 83% of them singletons. Sequenced: peripheral blood. The receptors originated from a man in his forties or fifties with acute or convalescent COVID-19.

This chain links TRBV5-1 with TRBJ1-4; 7 bases match TRBD1. Germline V gene lookup returns CDR1 SGHRS and CDR2 YFSETQ. With 0 bases clipped from V and 5 bases from J, the junction kept 1 base outside the gene matches. The CDR3 length is 14 residues. Here the CDR3 DNA reads TGCGCCAGCAGCTTGGAGACAGGGAATGAAAAACTGTTTTTT. Translating it yields CASSLETGNEKLFF. The whole variable domain, remainder taken from reference TRBV5-1 and TRBJ1-4, is KAGVTQTPRYLIKTRGQQVTLSCSPISGHRSVSWYQQTPGQGLQFLFEYFSETQRNKGNFPGRFSGRQFSNSRSEMNVSTLELGDSALYLCASSLETGNEKLFFGSGTQLSVL.

This clone has a single count. J is TRBJ2-3 and V is TRBV5-6, with D maybe TRBD2 (6 bases). Germline CDR1 reads SGHDT; CDR2 reads YYEEEE. V dropped 0 bases and J dropped 2 bases, with 10 bases sitting between them. The length of the CDR3 is 15 residues. The CDR3 nucleotides are TGTGCCAGCAGCTTGGCTAGCGACTACACAGATACGCAGTATTTT. It specifies CASSLASDYTDTQYF.

The chain carries TRBV5-6 and TRBJ1-1; 7 bases agree with TRBD1. The CDR3 spans 17 residues. CDR1 is SGHDT, CDR2 YYEEEE, per germline. The V and J ends lost 0 bases and 5 bases, in that order; junction bases with no gene match: 13. The CDR3 DNA sequence: TGTGCCAGCAGCTTGGCCAAAGGGACAGTAGATTATACTGAAGCTTTCTTT. Amino acids: CASSLAKGTVDYTEAFF.

As DNA, the CDR3 is TGTGCCAGTAGTATAGAAGGGGCAGCTAACTATGGCTACACCTTC. Translating gives CASSIEGAANYGYTF. The V call is TRBV19, the J call TRBJ1-2; possibly TRBD1 for D (5 bases). Germline V CDR1 and CDR2: LNHDA, SQIVND (reference sequence). Trimming removed 0 bases at V and 0 bases at J, with 8 bases between. This CDR3 has 15 amino acids.

V usage is TRBV7-9 and J usage is TRBJ1-6, with TRBD1 identical over 8 bases. The CDR3 is 15 residues long. In germline, CDR1 is SEHNR, CDR2 FQNEAQ (reference sequence). After removal of 2 bases from V and 8 bases from J, the junction contained 5 bases not matched to a gene. The CDR3 is CASSLIGQGHSPLHF. As DNA, the CDR3 is TGTGCCAGCAGCTTAATCGGACAGGGCCATTCACCCCTCCACTTT.

The CDR3 DNA reads TGTGCCAGCAGCGTTGACAGCTACGAGCAGTACTTC. Its translation is CASSVDSYEQYF. The gene calls are TRBV5-4 and TRBJ2-7; weak D call: TRBD1 (5 bases). The CDR3 spans 12 residues. The ends were cut back, 4 bases at V and 3 bases at J, with 8 bases in the middle. Germline V gives CDR1 SGHNT, CDR2 YYREEE (reference sequence). Together with reference TRBV5-4 and TRBJ2-7, the CDR3 gives the full variable domain: ETGVTQSPTHLIKTRGQQVTLRCSSQSGHNTVSWYQQALGQGPQFIFQYYREEENGRGNFPPRFSGLQFPNYSSELNVNALELDDSALYLCASSVDSYEQYFGPGTRLTVT.

V is TRBV6-5 and J is TRBJ2-2, with a possible D match to TRBD2 (6 bases). Trimming pared 4 bases from V and 8 bases from J, leaving 14 bases between. This CDR3 has 14 residues. Germline assignment: CDR1 MNHEY and CDR2 SVGAGI. CDR3 region: CASSSSGGGGELFF. The CDR3 DNA reads as TGTGCCAGCAGTTCATCCGGGGGTGGAGGGGAGCTGTTTTTT.

This chain connects TRBV7-8 to TRBJ1-5; D call uncertain. In germline, CDR1 is SGHVS, CDR2 FQNEAQ. Trimming removed 5 bases from V and 2 bases from J, with 16 bases in between. This CDR3 region has 16 residues. CDR3 nucleotides: TGTGCCAGCAGCCCTAGTGGGTCGATGGGCAATCAGCCCCAGCATTTT. Amino acids: CASSPSGSMGNQPQHF.

V usage is TRBV9 and J usage is TRBJ2-6; possible D gene TRBD1, 6 bases. CDR3 length: 17 amino acids. V shed 2 bases and J shed 0 bases, with 12 bases lying between them. CDR1 and CDR2 from the germline V gene are SGDLS and YYNGEE. As DNA, the CDR3 is TGTGCCAGCAGCGTCCCAGGGGACAACTCTGGGGCCAACGTCCTGACTTTC. Its protein is CASSVPGDNSGANVLTF. The variable domain in full, with the rest retrieved from reference TRBV9 and TRBJ2-6, is DSGVTQTPKHLITATGQRVTLRCSPRSGDLSVYWYQQSLDQGLQFLIQYYNGEERAKGNILERFSAQQFPDLHSELNLSSLELGDSALYFCASSVPGDNSGANVLTFGAGSRLTVL.

This chain joins TRBV18 and TRBJ2-3, with D possibly being TRBD2 (6 bases). The CDR3 has 15 residues. Trimming left V 4 bases short and J 6 bases short, with 17 bases between. CDR1 and CDR2 from the germline V gene are KGHSH and LQKENI. CDR3 in amino acids: CASSRISGPGDTQYF. DNA for the CDR3: TGTGCCAGCTCACGCATCAGCGGGCCGGGGGATACGCAGTATTTT.

The chain joins TRBV21-1 to TRBJ2-5; the table's D call, TRBD1, was not checked against the DNA. TRBV21-1 corresponds to a pseudogene. The CDR3 has 16 amino acids. CDR3 in amino acids: CASSGRDRGSLETQYF. CDR3 coding DNA: TGTGCCAGCAGCGGCCGGGACAGGGGATCGTTGGAGACCCAGTACTTC.

The chain combines TRBV7-8 with TRBJ2-1, with 7 bases that match TRBD1. CDR3 length: 12 residues. J lost 10 bases, V lost 5 bases, and 5 bases had no gene match. Germline-derived CDR1 and CDR2 are SGHVS and FQNEAQ. CDR3: CASSLTGVEQFF. CDR3 sequence (DNA): TGTGCCAGCAGCCTAACAGGGGTGGAGCAGTTCTTC.

This rearrangement joins TRBV27 to TRBJ1-4, with TRBD1 as a possible D gene (5 bases). Per the germline V gene, CDR1 is MNHEY and CDR2 is SMNVEV (reference sequence). Trimming removed 4 bases at V and 8 bases at J, with 14 bases between. This CDR3 comprises 14 residues. This CDR3 is CASSSGTRGEKLFF. The CDR3 DNA sequence: TGTGCCAGCAGTTCCGGGACGCGGGGCGAAAAACTGTTTTTT.

The V gene is TRBV14, the J gene TRBJ1-2, with D perhaps matching TRBD1 (5 bases). The CDR3 has 13 amino acids. V gave up 1 base and J gave up 7 bases, with 10 bases separating them. Germline assignment: CDR1 SGHDN and CDR2 FVKESK. The CDR3 nucleotides are TGTGCCAGCAGCCAAGTAAGGGGCCCTGGCTACACCTTC. Its protein is CASSQVRGPGYTF.

The gene calls are TRBV3-1 (or the pseudogene TRBV3-2) and TRBJ2-1, with TRBD1 matching over 8 bases. Germline V gene data show CDR1 as LGHDT and CDR2 as YNNKEL (reference sequence). The CDR3 has 13 amino acids. Unmatched junction bases numbered 9, after V lost 2 bases and J lost 15 bases. The CDR3 loop is CASSQPGTGALFF. The CDR3 DNA sequence: TGTGCCAGCAGCCAACCCGGGACAGGCGCCTTGTTCTTC.

The chain links TRBV27 to TRBJ1-1, with 12 bases lining up with TRBD1. The V gene's germline CDR1 is MNHEY and CDR2 SMNVEV (reference sequence). With 4 bases clipped from V and 2 bases from J, the junction kept 2 bases outside the gene matches. This CDR3 contains 15 residues. CDR3 residues: CASSSGTGGNTEAFF. The DNA of the CDR3 is TGTGCCAGCAGTTCGGGGACAGGGGGCAACACTGAAGCTTTCTTT.

With regard to this clone: Within the sample, other DNA sequences also encode this same CDR3. In nucleotides, the CDR3 is TGTGCCAGCAGTCCCCCGGGACAGGGATATGGCTACACCTTC. Its translation: CASSPPGQGYGYTF. The rearrangement uses TRBV28 and TRBJ1-2; TRBD1 matches 9 bases. This CDR3 has 14 residues. Per germline, CDR1 MDHEN and CDR2 SYDVKM. V lost 5 bases and J lost 5; bases outside the gene matches: 6.

The chain uses TRBV5-1 and TRBJ2-5, with 7 bases matching TRBD2. The CDR3 totals 15 residues. Germline loops: CDR1 SGHRS, CDR2 YFSETQ. V lost 0 bases to trimming and J lost 5 bases; unmatched junction nucleotides: 7. Here the CDR3 DNA reads TGCGCCAGCAGCTTGGGAGGACTAGAATGGGAGACCCAGTACTTC. It codes for CASSLGGLEWETQYF.

This clone was recorded a few times. The chain has TRBV15 and TRBJ2-1; 7 bases match TRBD1. V lost 1 base, J lost 5 bases, and 8 bases stayed unmatched. The CDR3 runs 16 residues. CDR1 and CDR2 (germline): LNHNV, YYDKDF (reference sequence). The CDR3 loop reads CATSRVRDSPNNEQFF. CDR3 sequence (DNA): TGTGCCACCAGCAGAGTCCGGGACAGTCCCAACAATGAGCAGTTCTTC.

Details on this clone: Other DNA sequences in the same sample also yield this CDR3. The J gene is TRBJ1-2, the V gene TRBV6-5, with TRBD1 matching 7 bases. This CDR3 has 15 residues. Trimming at V came to 2 bases and at J to 2 bases, leaving 5 bases not matched to a gene. From germline, CDR1 is MNHEY and CDR2 SVGAGI. The CDR3 DNA sequence: TGTGCCAGCAGTTACGGCGGGACAGCGAACTATGGCTACACCTTC. This sequence encodes CASSYGGTANYGYTF.

The V gene is TRBV5-6, the J gene TRBJ2-7; a possible D gene is TRBD2 (5 bases). The CDR3 has 14 residues. The ends were cut back, 2 bases at V and 6 bases at J, with 15 bases in the middle. CDR1 is SGHDT and CDR2 is YYEEEE in the germline V gene. The CDR3 sequence: CASSLYPRRAEQYF. For the CDR3, the DNA is TGTGCCAGCAGCTTATACCCCCGGCGGGCCGAGCAGTACTTC.

J is TRBJ1-1 and V is TRBV7-2, with D tentatively TRBD1 (6 bases). Per germline, CDR1 SGHTA and CDR2 FQGNSA. The ends were cut back, 5 bases at V and 1 base at J, with 11 bases in the middle. This CDR3 has 14 residues. CDR3 sequence reads: CASSAQGGNTEAFF. DNA of the CDR3: TGTGCCAGCAGCGCACAGGGTGGGAACACTGAAGCTTTCTTT.

In DNA, the CDR3 is TGTGCCAGCAGTGAAGACGCAGGGCTAAATGAAAAACTGTTTTTT. It specifies CASSEDAGLNEKLFF. V is TRBV25-1 and J is TRBJ1-4; possible D gene TRBD1, 5 bases. CDR1 is MGHDK and CDR2 is SYGVNS in the germline V gene. The CDR3 consists of 15 residues. V was pared by 2 bases and J by 5 bases, with 12 bases between.

The chain is built from TRBV5-6 and TRBJ1-5, with D maybe TRBD1 (5 bases). The CDR3 sequence is 16 residues long. CDR1 is SGHDT and CDR2 is YYEEEE in the germline V gene. The V and J ends lost 2 bases and 1 base respectively, with 13 bases between them. The CDR3 loop reads CASSFWGGTSNQPQHF. The CDR3 nucleotides read TGTGCCAGCAGCTTTTGGGGAGGGACGAGCAATCAGCCCCAGCATTTT. The whole variable domain, remainder taken from reference TRBV5-6 and TRBJ1-5, is DAGVTQSPTHLIKTRGQQVTLRCSPKSGHDTVSWYQQALGQGPQFIFQYYEEEERQRGNFPDRFSGHQFPNYSSELNVNALLLGDSALYLCASSFWGGTSNQPQHFGDGTRLSIL.

This chain uses TRBV9 with TRBJ1-6; D possibly corresponds to TRBD1 (6 bases). V lost 2 bases, J lost 0 bases, and 12 bases lay in between. CDR3 length: 17 residues. CDR1 is SGDLS, CDR2 YYNGEE, per germline. For the CDR3, the DNA is TGTGCCAGCAGCGTTACAGGGACCAGCTCCTATAATTCACCCCTCCACTTT. Protein sequence: CASSVTGTSSYNSPLHF.

This chain joins TRBV7-6 and TRBJ1-5; possible D gene TRBD1, 5 bases. Germline CDR1 and CDR2: SGHVS and FNYEAQ. V was shortened by 5 bases and J by 5 bases, with 16 bases between the two germline ends. The CDR3 has 15 amino acids. CDR3 DNA: TGTGCCAGCAGCATTGGGAACAGGATAGATCAGCCCCAGCATTTT. This encodes CASSIGNRIDQPQHF. Full variable domain (remainder filled in from reference TRBV7-6 and TRBJ1-5): GAGVSQSPRYKVTKRGQDVALRCDPISGHVSLYWYRQALGQGPEFLTYFNYEAQQDKSGLPNDRFSAERPEGSISTLTIQRTEQRDSAMYRCASSIGNRIDQPQHFGDGTRLSIL.

The chain is built from TRBV4-3 and TRBJ1-2; D gene ambiguous. Germline assignment: CDR1 LGHNA and CDR2 YSLEER. The ends were cut back, 0 bases at V and 4 bases at J, with 6 bases in the middle. The CDR3 runs to 13 residues. The CDR3 nucleotides read TGCGCCAGCAGCCAAGATATTAGCTATGGCTACACCTTC. Its protein is CASSQDISYGYTF.

The CDR3 region is CASSQVAGQGGDGELFF. The CDR3 DNA reads TGTGCCAGCAGCCAAGTTGCAGGACAGGGGGGTGACGGGGAGCTGTTTTTT. V is TRBV4-2 and J is TRBJ2-2; 10 bases are shared with TRBD1. Trimming removed 1 base from V and 7 bases from J; junction bases left unmatched: 9. CDR1 LGHNA and CDR2 YNFKEQ come from the germline V gene. CDR3 length: 17 amino acids.

About this clone: This specimen includes other DNA sequences encoding the same CDR3. The gene calls are TRBV5-1 and TRBJ2-1; a possible D gene is TRBD1 (5 bases). The CDR3 extends over 15 amino acids. The V gene's germline CDR1 is SGHRS and CDR2 YFSETQ. Deletions cut 2 bases from V and 0 bases from J, with 9 bases between. CDR3 in amino acids: CASSFTGSSYNEQFF. The CDR3 nucleotides are TGCGCCAGCAGCTTCACAGGTAGCTCCTACAATGAGCAGTTCTTC.

The V gene is TRBV4-2, the J gene TRBJ1-1; D is unresolved. Trimming removed 4 bases from V and 0 bases from J, with 21 bases in between. The V gene's germline CDR1 is LGHNA and CDR2 YNFKEQ. This CDR3 has 18 amino acids. CDR3 nucleotide sequence: TGTGCCAGCAGCCCATTAAAGGCCCAGTATACTATGAACACTGAAGCTTTCTTT. It is translated as CASSPLKAQYTMNTEAFF.